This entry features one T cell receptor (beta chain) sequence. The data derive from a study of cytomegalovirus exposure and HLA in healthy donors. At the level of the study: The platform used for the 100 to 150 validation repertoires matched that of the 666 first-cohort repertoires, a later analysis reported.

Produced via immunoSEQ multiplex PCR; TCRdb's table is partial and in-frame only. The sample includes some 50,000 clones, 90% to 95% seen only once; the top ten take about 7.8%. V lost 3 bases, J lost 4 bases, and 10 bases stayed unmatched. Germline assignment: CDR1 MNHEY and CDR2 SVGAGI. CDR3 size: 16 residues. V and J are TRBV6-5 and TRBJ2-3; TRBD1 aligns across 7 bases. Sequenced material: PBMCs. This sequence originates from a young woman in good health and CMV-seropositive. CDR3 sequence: CASSYRTGMEADTQYF. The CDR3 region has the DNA TGTGCCAGCAGTTATCGGACAGGAATGGAAGCAGATACGCAGTATTTT.